The T cell receptor (beta chain) described here comes from a study of shared clonotypes between healthy human individuals. Findings and limits, study-wide: Non-shared clonotypes had lower generation probabilities than clonotypes shared by all four sorted-subset donors.

Comment on this clone: Its antigen is still unknown.

This CDR3 comprises 15 residues. J gave up 4 bases and V 7 bases, and 11 bases lay outside the gene matches. Germline values: CDR1 SGHRS, CDR2 YFSETQ. Profiling relied on immunoSEQ multiplex PCR, and the TCRdb table lists in-frame clones only, not all of them. The data show about 2 million clones, 90% to 95% seen once. What was sequenced was naive CD4+ T cells sorted from blood. The subset here: CD45RA+ positively selected. V usage is TRBV5-1 and J usage is TRBJ2-3, with TRBD2 matching 8 bases. The clonotype originates from a man between 18 and 29 years old in good health. In DNA, the CDR3 is TGCGCCAGCCGCCTAAGCGGGGGAAGCTCAGATACGCAGTATTTT. This encodes CASRLSGGSSDTQYF.